Shown below are 25 T cell receptor beta chains from a single sample sequenced in a study of T cells after yellow fever vaccination. TCRdb analysed the 5' RACE reads with MiXCR anew, one entry per CDR3 protein. This sample carries a few hundred thousand distinct CDR3 sequences, about 4% of them seen once, and the ten largest clones take around 24%. Sequences were derived from PBMCs, sampled 5 days after the yellow fever booster vaccination. The receptors were sampled from a man between 18 and 29 years old who received the YFV17D yellow fever vaccine.

Here the CDR3 DNA reads TGTGCCAGCAGCCGAGACTCGGGGTACCAAGAGACCCAGTACTTC. Its protein product is CASSRDSGYQETQYF. The chain couples TRBV5-4 to TRBJ2-5; D is perhaps TRBD2 (5 bases). Germline V gene data show CDR1 as SGHNT and CDR2 as YYREEE (reference sequence). Trimming pared 4 bases from V and 0 bases from J, leaving 13 bases between. The CDR3 contains 15 residues.

This clonotype was found many times. The chain carries TRBV12-3 or TRBV12-4 and TRBJ2-3; D unclear. V shed 3 bases and J shed 0 bases, with 16 bases lying between them. The CDR3 loop spans 17 amino acids. In DNA, the CDR3 is TGTGCCAGCAGTTTCGGCAGGCTATCCACTAGCACAGATACGCAGTATTTT. It codes for CASSFGRLSTSTDTQYF.

The chain couples TRBV7-2 to TRBJ1-5; possibly TRBD1 for D (6 bases). Germline values: CDR1 SGHTA, CDR2 FQGNSA. CDR3 length: 15 residues. Deletions cut 1 base from V and 6 bases from J, with 13 bases between. The CDR3: CASSLEGGLSQPQHF. CDR3 nucleotides: TGTGCCAGCAGCTTAGAGGGGGGGCTAAGTCAGCCCCAGCATTTT.

Only a few counts were recorded for this clonotype. V and J are TRBV6-5 and TRBJ2-7, with D perhaps TRBD1 (5 bases). Germline CDR1 reads MNHEY; CDR2 reads SVGAGI. This CDR3 is 15 amino acids long. Trimming pared 0 bases from V and 3 bases from J, leaving 12 bases between. In DNA, the CDR3 is TGTGCCAGCAGTTACTCGCAGGGCTTAAGCTACGAGCAGTACGTC. Its protein product is CASSYSQGLSYEQYV.

The rearrangement uses TRBV15 and TRBJ2-1, with 12 positions matching TRBD2. Germline V lookup: CDR1 LNHNV, CDR2 YYDKDF (reference sequence). The CDR3 has 15 amino acids. V shed 4 bases, J shed 9 bases, and the junction held 7 bases outside the gene matches. CDR3 bases: TGTGCCACCAGCAACCGGACTAGCGGGGTAACTGAGCAGTTCTTC. Its translation: CATSNRTSGVTEQFF.

This clonotype was seen ten or more times. The rearrangement uses TRBV7-9 and TRBJ2-5; tentatively, D is TRBD1 (5 bases). This CDR3 region has 17 residues. Germline-derived CDR1 and CDR2 are SEHNR and FQNEAQ (reference sequence). V was cut by 0 bases and J by 1 base, with 15 bases left in between. The CDR3 DNA follows: TGTGCCAGCAGCTTAGCGCATCCAGGGTACGTCCAAGAGACCCAGTACTTC. It codes for CASSLAHPGYVQETQYF.

This clonotype has a handful of counts. This rearrangement joins TRBV12-3 or TRBV12-4 to TRBJ1-2, with D unresolved. The ends were cut back, 8 bases at V and 8 bases at J, with 15 bases in the middle. The CDR3 is 12 residues long. The CDR3 sequence: CASYYWTLGYTF. CDR3 DNA: TGTGCCAGCTATTACTGGACTTTAGGCTACACCTTC.

This clonotype was seen at least ten times. V gene TRBV21-1 combines with J gene TRBJ2-7; the DNA was not used to check the table's D call, TRBD1. TRBV21-1 represents a pseudogene. The CDR3 spans 12 residues. As DNA, the CDR3 is TGTGCCAGCAGCAAAGGCCCCCCAGGGTACCGGGTC. Its translation: CASSKGPPGYRV.

The chain couples TRBV29-1 to TRBJ2-3, with TRBD1 matching over 10 bases. Germline V gene lookup returns CDR1 SQVTM and CDR2 ANQGSEA. CDR3 length: 13 residues. With 6 bases clipped from V and 0 bases from J, the junction kept 0 bases outside the gene matches. CDR3 in DNA: TGCAGCGTGGACAGGGGGAGCACAGATACGCAGTATTTT. This codes for CSVDRGSTDTQYF.

The V gene is TRBV21-1, the J gene TRBJ1-1; TRBD1 is taken as the D call from the table, unchecked against the DNA. TRBV21-1 is a recognized pseudogene. This CDR3 has 18 residues. This CDR3 is CASSKESTGVLGYTEAFF. In DNA form, the CDR3 reads TGTGCCAGCAGCAAAGAAAGCACAGGGGTTTTGGGGTACACTGAAGCTTTCTTT.

In its sample, this clonotype was seen many times. This chain uses TRBV7-2 with TRBJ1-4; 8 bases line up with TRBD1. Per germline, CDR1 SGHTA and CDR2 FQGNSA. The CDR3 covers 14 residues. Germline trimming cut 5 bases from V and 7 bases from J; bases unmatched to any gene: 6. CDR3 in DNA: TGTGCCAGCAGCGCTCGGACAGGGACTGAAAAACTGTTTTTT. Residues: CASSARTGTEKLFF.

The chain is built from TRBV5-1 and TRBJ2-7; tentatively, D is TRBD1 (6 bases). Trimming stripped 0 bases from V and 6 bases from J, with 16 bases between. The CDR3 is made up of 15 amino acids. Germline values: CDR1 SGHRS, CDR2 YFSETQ. CDR3 region: CASSLEQGTSREQYF. In DNA form, the CDR3 reads TGCGCCAGCAGCTTGGAGCAAGGGACATCCCGCGAGCAGTACTTC.

This clonotype was picked up many times. The genes are TRBV12-3 or TRBV12-4 and TRBJ1-5, with D perhaps matching TRBD1 (6 bases). The V and J ends lost 1 base and 2 bases respectively, with 9 bases between them. The CDR3 is 15 residues long. The CDR3 bases are TGTGCCAGCAGTTTAGAGGGGGTGGGCAATCAGCCCCAGCATTTT. It codes for CASSLEGVGNQPQHF.

This clonotype was counted many times. The V gene is TRBV7-9, the J gene TRBJ2-3, with 9 bases aligning to TRBD2. CDR1 SEHNR and CDR2 FQNEAQ come from the germline V gene (reference sequence). The CDR3 loop spans 15 amino acids. After removal of 5 bases from V and 4 bases from J, the junction contained 7 bases not matched to a gene. DNA of the CDR3: TGTGCCAGCAGCGTTAGCGGGGGTGAACCAGATACGCAGTATTTT. This codes for CASSVSGGEPDTQYF.

The chain couples TRBV29-1 to TRBJ1-1, with D possibly being TRBD1 (6 bases). Trimming took 3 bases from V and 6 from J, leaving 17 bases between them. Germline CDR1 is SQVTM and CDR2 is ANQGSEA. The CDR3 is 14 amino acids. The CDR3 loop reads CSVDYRVAQAEAFF. The CDR3 DNA reads TGCAGCGTTGACTACAGGGTTGCTCAGGCTGAAGCTTTCTTT.

The sample holds many counts of this clonotype. The chain joins TRBV6-1 to TRBJ1-2, with TRBD1 identical over 8 bases. After removal of 8 bases from V and 5 bases from J, the junction contained 19 bases not matched to a gene. CDR3 length: 17 amino acids. CDR1 and CDR2 (germline): MNHNS, SASEGT. CDR3 residues: CASATGSAGQGGYGYTF. CDR3 coding DNA: TGTGCCAGCGCCACAGGGTCGGCAGGACAGGGAGGGTATGGCTACACCTTC.

The chain recombines TRBV25-1 with TRBJ1-2; maybe TRBD1 (5 bases). The CDR3 is 13 residues long. Trimming shortened V by 0 bases and J by 6 bases, and 8 bases separated the two germline ends. Looked up from germline, CDR1 is MGHDK and CDR2 is SYGVNS. The CDR3 DNA sequence: TGTGCCAGCAGTGAATACAGGGAGGATGGCTACACCTTC. This translates into CASSEYREDGYTF.

This clonotype turned up a few times. The chain employs TRBV25-1 and TRBJ2-3, with TRBD1 matching over 12 bases. Germline assignment: CDR1 MGHDK and CDR2 SYGVNS. J lost 6 bases, V lost 6 bases, and 1 base had no gene match. This CDR3 contains 13 residues. The CDR3, as DNA: TGTGCCAGCAGGGGACAGGGGGCTGATACGCAGTATTTT. Encoded protein: CASRGQGADTQYF. The full variable domain, completed using reference TRBV25-1 and TRBJ2-3, is EADIYQTPRYLVIGTGKKITLECSQTMGHDKMYWYQQDPGMELHLIHYSYGVNSTEKGDLSSESTVSRIRTEHFPLTLESARPSHTSQYLCASRGQGADTQYFGPGTRLTVL.

This clonotype came up a few times. The gene calls are TRBV12-3 or TRBV12-4 and TRBJ2-1; the match to TRBD1 covers 9 bases. V was pared by 7 bases and J by 7 bases, with 11 bases of the junction left unmatched. The CDR3 consists of 15 residues. The CDR3 DNA reads TGTGCCAGCACCTCCCGGGACAGGGAGGTAAATGAGCAGTTCTTC. Residues: CASTSRDREVNEQFF.

The chain recombines TRBV18 with TRBJ2-3; D not resolved. Deletions cut 2 bases from V and 4 bases from J, with 7 bases between. This CDR3 comprises 13 residues. Germline V lookup: CDR1 KGHSH, CDR2 LQKENI. This chain's CDR3 is CASSPMVPDTQYF. CDR3 nucleotide sequence: TGTGCCAGCTCACCAATGGTGCCAGATACGCAGTATTTT.

This chain uses TRBV5-1 with TRBJ1-1; TRBD1 might be the D (5 bases). Germline V gene data show CDR1 as SGHRS and CDR2 as YFSETQ. The CDR3 length is 13 residues. Trimming cost V 2 bases and J 10 bases, with 15 bases left between them. CDR3 sequence reads: CASSLSGERLAFF. As DNA, the CDR3 is TGCGCCAGCAGCTTATCGGGGGAAAGGTTAGCTTTCTTT.

In regard to this clonotype: A much larger clone lies a single base off, so this may be a read error. The genes are TRBV9 and TRBJ2-2, with unresolved D. In germline, CDR1 is SGDLS, CDR2 YYNGEE. Trimming cost V 0 bases and J 4 bases, with 19 bases left between them. There are 18 residues in the CDR3. For the CDR3, the DNA is TGTGCCAGCAGCGTAGTCGGATATGCGGTGGCCGGCACCGGGGAGCTGTTTTTT. Amino acid sequence: CASSVVGYAVAGTGELFF.

The chain joins TRBV4-1 to TRBJ2-7; a possible D gene is TRBD2 (5 bases). Germline CDR1 MGHRA, CDR2 YSYEKL. The CDR3 contains 14 residues. The chain's CDR3 is CASSRTQSSYEQNV. The CDR3 DNA reads TGCGCCAGCAGCCGGACTCAAAGCTCCTACGAGCAGAACGTC.

This clonotype was counted at least ten times. V gene TRBV7-2 combines with J gene TRBJ1-2; D not certain. Germline values: CDR1 SGHTA, CDR2 FQGNSA. The CDR3 sequence is 14 residues long. V was pared by 3 bases and J by 0 bases, with 8 bases between. This CDR3 is CASSLGFPNYGYTF. The CDR3 nucleotides read TGTGCCAGCAGCTTGGGGTTCCCTAACTATGGCTACACCTTC.

In its sample, this clonotype was seen many times. This chain links TRBV11-1 with TRBJ2-7; D is uncertain. Germline V gene data show CDR1 as SGHAT and CDR2 as FQDESV (reference sequence). V was trimmed by 3 bases and J by 6 bases, leaving 9 bases between them. CDR3 length equals 12 residues. The CDR3: CASSFGSGEQYV. CDR3 nucleotides: TGTGCCAGCAGCTTTGGTTCCGGCGAGCAGTACGTC.